This TCR beta chain was retrieved from a study of shared clonotypes between healthy human individuals. The CDR3 loop spans 13 amino acids. V gave up 5 bases and J gave up 1 base, with 8 bases separating them. Germline V lookup: CDR1 KGHSH, CDR2 LQKENI. Several immunoSEQ plates received, in even portions, the genomic DNA of each subset. As originally analysed: Sequence data from immunoSEQ were junction-only and lacked quality scores; consequently, filtering differed. TCRdb keeps only in-frame clones here, not all; method: immunoSEQ multiplex PCR. Clone size and V and J calls were adopted from that table, with D and trimming inferred from the DNA. The profile covers some 2 million clones, with roughly 94% appearing a single time and around 0.13% taken by the ten largest. General study results and limits: Represented diversity, genetic and exposure-history alike, was limited by few donors. Inspection by rarefaction showed sorted-subset sequencing to be incomplete despite large depth.

Note on this clone: What it binds is unknown. Other DNA sequences in this specimen translate into the identical CDR3.

Specimen: naive CD4+ T cells sorted from blood. The subset is: CD45RA+ positively selected. This clonotype was sampled from a man younger than 30 in good health. The chain joins TRBV18 to TRBJ1-1; D is uncertain. CDR3 protein: CASSFGENTEAFF. CDR3 sequence (DNA): TGTGCCAGCTCATTCGGGGAGAACACTGAAGCTTTCTTT. Filled out from reference TRBV18 and TRBJ1-1, the complete variable domain reads NAGVMQNPRHLVRRRGQEARLRCSPMKGHSHVYWYRQLPEEGLKFMVYLQKENIIDESGMPKERFSAEFPKEGPSILRIQQVVRGDSAAYFCASSFGENTEAFFGQGTRLTVV.